Presented here are 21 T cell receptor beta chains from one specimen sequenced in a study of blood T cell repertoires in COVID-19 (dated by TCRdb to between 2020 and 2021). Receptor libraries were prepared by the immunoSEQ multiplex PCR assay. TCRdb took this table from immuneACCESS and kept in-frame rearrangements with V and J called. Such tables lack part of the clones; where checked against another copy, unresolved V genes explain under half of the gap, and the rest is unexplained. For this sample there are more than 30,000 clones; 85% to 90% appear just once. Of the sample, under 2% is held by the ten largest clones. The sequencing sample was made of peripheral blood. The receptors here all came from a man aged 60 to 75 with active COVID-19.

The chain has TRBV7-3 and TRBJ2-1; TRBD2 matches at 8 bases. The J segment lost 4 bases and the V segment lost 5 bases, leaving 7 bases of the junction unmatched. The CDR3 runs to 15 residues. Germline V lookup: CDR1 SGHTA, CDR2 FQGTGA. This chain's CDR3 is CASSPSGLGYNEQFF. CDR3 DNA: TGTGCCAGCAGCCCCTCGGGACTAGGATACAATGAGCAGTTCTTC.

The gene calls are TRBV19 and TRBJ2-7; D unclear. Germline CDR1 LNHDA, CDR2 SQIVND (reference sequence). The CDR3 is 16 residues long. Trimming removed 3 bases from V and 1 base from J, with 16 bases in between. CDR3 nucleotide sequence: TGTGCCAGTAGTATTGGGCTCCAGAATATTTCCTACGAGCAGTACTTC. This translates into CASSIGLQNISYEQYF.

The gene calls are TRBV5-5 and TRBJ1-1; 7 nucleotides align to TRBD1. With 0 bases clipped from V and 5 bases from J, the junction kept 7 bases outside the gene matches. Per the germline V gene, CDR1 is SGHKS and CDR2 is YYEKEE (reference sequence). This CDR3 has 15 residues. CDR3 loop: CASSLAGGGRTEAFF. The DNA of the CDR3 is TGTGCCAGCAGCTTGGCCGGAGGGGGCAGAACTGAAGCTTTCTTT.

The CDR3 DNA is TGCGCCAGCAGCTTGGAACCCGCGACTAGCGGGGGGGATGAGACCCAGTACTTC. Protein sequence: CASSLEPATSGGDETQYF. This chain uses TRBV5-1 with TRBJ2-5; 14 bases map to TRBD2. The trim removed 0 bases at V and 5 bases at J, leaving 9 bases unmatched. The CDR3 spans 18 residues. Germline CDR1 reads SGHRS; CDR2 reads YFSETQ. The whole variable domain, filled in from reference TRBV5-1 and TRBJ2-5, reads KAGVTQTPRYLIKTRGQQVTLSCSPISGHRSVSWYQQTPGQGLQFLFEYFSETQRNKGNFPGRFSGRQFSNSRSEMNVSTLELGDSALYLCASSLEPATSGGDETQYFGPGTRLLVL.

This chain joins TRBV4-1 and TRBJ1-5; D not certain. From germline, CDR1 is MGHRA and CDR2 YSYEKL. The ends were cut back, 0 bases at V and 4 bases at J, with 10 bases in the middle. This CDR3 comprises 15 residues. The CDR3: CASSQDLRGNQPQHF. CDR3 in DNA: TGCGCCAGCAGCCAAGATCTCCGGGGTAATCAGCCCCAGCATTTT.

This rearrangement joins TRBV9 to TRBJ2-2; 8 positions agree with TRBD2. Germline CDR1 is SGDLS and CDR2 is YYNGEE. After removal of 2 bases from V and 4 bases from J, the junction contained 4 bases not matched to a gene. The CDR3 spans 15 residues. CDR3 region: CASSVPGGPTGELFF. The CDR3 region has the DNA TGTGCCAGCAGCGTTCCGGGGGGGCCCACCGGGGAGCTGTTTTTT.

This clone was observed a few times. V gene TRBV28 combines with J gene TRBJ2-3; 7 bases are a match to TRBD2. Trimming at V came to 11 bases and at J to 0 bases, leaving 5 bases not matched to a gene. The CDR3 length is 13 residues. Germline CDR1 is MDHEN and CDR2 is SYDVKM. CDR3 in amino acids: CAASGGSTDTQYF. Here the CDR3 DNA reads TGTGCCGCCTCGGGGGGAAGCACAGATACGCAGTATTTT.

CDR3 region: CASSQANLQFF. CDR3 DNA sequence: TGTGCCAGCAGCCAAGCTAATCTGCAGTTCTTC. The V gene is TRBV4-2, the J gene TRBJ2-1; D is unresolved. CDR3 length: 11 amino acids. Germline V gene sequence: CDR1 LGHNA, CDR2 YNFKEQ. V lost 1 base, J lost 12 bases, and 7 bases lay in between.

This rearrangement joins TRBV5-1 to TRBJ1-6; TRBD1 matches 9 bases. J lost 9 bases, V lost 1 base, and 5 bases had no gene match. The V gene's germline CDR1 is SGHRS and CDR2 YFSETQ. The CDR3 length is 15 residues. This CDR3 is CASSLQDRGTSPLHF. CDR3 DNA sequence: TGCGCCAGCAGCTTGCAGGACAGGGGAACTTCACCCCTCCACTTT.

This clone appeared once. The rearrangement joins TRBV7-3 to TRBJ2-2; D gene uncertain. Germline CDR1 is SGHTA and CDR2 is FQGTGA. The CDR3 runs to 13 residues. The V and J ends lost 5 bases and 2 bases respectively, with 6 bases between them. The CDR3 DNA reads as TGTGCCAGCAGCCCTATTAACACCGGGGAGCTGTTTTTT. This translates into CASSPINTGELFF.

The chain combines TRBV5-6 with TRBJ2-3; no definite D call. The length of the CDR3 is 13 residues. Germline CDR1 SGHDT, CDR2 YYEEEE. Trimming removed 5 bases from V and 0 bases from J, with 7 bases in between. CDR3: CASRTFSTDTQYF. The CDR3 DNA sequence: TGTGCCAGCAGAACTTTCAGCACAGATACGCAGTATTTT.

The chain recombines TRBV9 with TRBJ1-2; 7 bases line up with TRBD1. The germline V gene encodes CDR1 SGDLS and CDR2 YYNGEE. The CDR3 extends over 15 amino acids. J lost 7 bases, V lost 2 bases, and 11 bases had no gene match. CDR3 bases: TGTGCCAGCAGCGTTAGACCGACAGGGCTGGGTGGCTACACCTTC. Its translation: CASSVRPTGLGGYTF.

The sample holds a few counts of this clone. The chain links TRBV15 to TRBJ1-2; TRBD1 is a possible D gene (6 bases). The CDR3 sequence is 15 residues long. Germline V lookup: CDR1 LNHNV, CDR2 YYDKDF (reference sequence). Trimming cost V 1 base and J 7 bases, with 16 bases left between them. The CDR3 nucleotides read TGTGCCACCAGCAGAGGGGACAACAGCTTTTCTGGCTACACCTTC. Its protein product is CATSRGDNSFSGYTF.

The genes are TRBV7-2 and TRBJ1-6; D gene unclear. Trimming stripped 5 bases from V and 3 bases from J, with 11 bases between. The germline V gene encodes CDR1 SGHTA and CDR2 FQGNSA. This CDR3 has 15 amino acids. CDR3 nucleotide sequence: TGTGCCAGCAGCCCCCGGGTAGACTATAATTCACCCCTCCACTTT. As protein: CASSPRVDYNSPLHF.

The J gene is TRBJ1-2, the V gene TRBV27; D not resolved. CDR3 length: 14 amino acids. Looked up from germline, CDR1 is MNHEY and CDR2 is SMNVEV (reference sequence). V lost 6 bases and J 1 base, leaving 12 bases between the germline ends. This chain's CDR3 is CASRGTRLNYGYTF. The DNA of the CDR3 is TGTGCCAGCAGAGGTACACGACTTAACTATGGCTACACCTTC.

This clone was observed once. The J gene is TRBJ2-3, the V gene TRBV5-1; 8 bases are a match to TRBD2. V shed 0 bases and J 0 bases; nucleotides not matched to a gene: 3. There are 16 residues in the CDR3. CDR1 is SGHRS, CDR2 YFSETQ, per germline. The CDR3 DNA follows: TGCGCCAGCAGCTTGGGTTCTAGCGGGAGCACAGATACGCAGTATTTT. This codes for CASSLGSSGSTDTQYF.

The chain has TRBV28 and TRBJ1-6; 8 bases are a match to TRBD1. With 3 bases clipped from V and 7 bases from J, the junction kept 2 bases outside the gene matches. CDR3 size: 14 residues. The germline gives CDR1 MDHEN, CDR2 SYDVKM. The CDR3 loop reads CASSFWTGNSPLHF. In nucleotides, the CDR3 is TGTGCCAGCAGTTTCTGGACAGGGAATTCACCCCTCCACTTT.

The rearrangement links TRBV9 to TRBJ1-3, with 9 bases matching TRBD1. J gave up 7 bases and V 3 bases, and 5 bases lay outside the gene matches. This CDR3 has 14 amino acids. Germline CDR1 and CDR2: SGDLS and YYNGEE. CDR3 protein: CASSAGTGFNTIYF. The CDR3 bases are TGTGCCAGCAGCGCTGGGACAGGGTTCAACACCATATATTTT.

This sequence joins TRBV10-3 and TRBJ2-4; D perhaps matches TRBD2 (6 bases). This CDR3 comprises 14 residues. Per the germline V gene, CDR1 is ENHRY and CDR2 is SYGVKD. V gave up 6 bases and J gave up 6 bases, with 15 bases separating them. Written as DNA, the CDR3 is TGTGCCATCAGCAGCGGGCCGACCGGAAACATTCAGTACTTC. Its protein is CAISSGPTGNIQYF.

By share of the sample, this clone is large. V gene TRBV7-9 combines with J gene TRBJ2-2; 9 bases agree with TRBD2. Germline V gene sequence: CDR1 SEHNR, CDR2 FQNEAQ (reference sequence). The CDR3 loop spans 21 amino acids. The J segment lost 0 bases and the V segment lost 5 bases, leaving 19 bases of the junction unmatched. The CDR3 DNA sequence: TGTGCCAGCAGCACAAGGCTTAGCGGGGGCCCCCGGTTCGCGAACACCGGGGAGCTGTTTTTT. The encoded protein is CASSTRLSGGPRFANTGELFF. Using reference TRBV7-9 and TRBJ2-2 for the parts outside the CDR3, the full variable domain is DTGVSQNPRHKITKRGQNVTFRCDPISEHNRLYWYRQTLGQGPEFLTYFQNEAQLEKSRLLSDRFSAERPKGSFSTLEIQRTEQGDSAMYLCASSTRLSGGPRFANTGELFFGEGSRLTVL.

This sequence joins TRBV4-3 and TRBJ2-1; 9 nucleotides align to TRBD2. Trimming at V came to 0 bases and at J to 8 bases, leaving 11 bases not matched to a gene. From germline, CDR1 is LGHNA and CDR2 YSLEER. The CDR3 has 17 amino acids. The DNA for the CDR3 is TGCGCCAGCAGCCAAGATCGGGGCGGGGGGGCCCCCGATGAGCAGTTCTTC. Translated: CASSQDRGGGAPDEQFF.